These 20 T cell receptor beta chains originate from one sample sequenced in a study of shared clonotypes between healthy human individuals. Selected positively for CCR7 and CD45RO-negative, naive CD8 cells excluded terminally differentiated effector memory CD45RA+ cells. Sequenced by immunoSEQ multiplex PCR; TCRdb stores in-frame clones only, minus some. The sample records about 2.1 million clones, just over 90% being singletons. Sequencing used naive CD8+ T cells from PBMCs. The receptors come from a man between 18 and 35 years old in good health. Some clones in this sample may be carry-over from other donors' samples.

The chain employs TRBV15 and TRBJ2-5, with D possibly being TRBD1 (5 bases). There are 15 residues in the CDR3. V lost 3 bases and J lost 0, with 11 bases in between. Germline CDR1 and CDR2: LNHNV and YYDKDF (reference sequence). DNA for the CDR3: TGTGCCACCAGCAGCCCCCAGGGCAACCAAGAGACCCAGTACTTC. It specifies CATSSPQGNQETQYF.

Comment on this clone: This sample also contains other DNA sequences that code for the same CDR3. In DNA, the CDR3 is TGTGCCAGCAGTTTTACAGATTACAATGAGCAGTTCTTC. Amino acids: CASSFTDYNEQFF. The rearrangement links TRBV28 to TRBJ2-1; D is unresolved. Germline CDR1 is MDHEN and CDR2 is SYDVKM. V lost 3 bases, J lost 4 bases, and 7 bases lay in between. The CDR3 consists of 13 residues.

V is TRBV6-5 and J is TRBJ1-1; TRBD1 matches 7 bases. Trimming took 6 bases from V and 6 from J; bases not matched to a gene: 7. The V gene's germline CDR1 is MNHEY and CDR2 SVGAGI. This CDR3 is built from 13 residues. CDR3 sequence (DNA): TGTGCCAGCAGGCAGGGGGAAGGTCCTGAAGCTTTCTTT. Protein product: CASRQGEGPEAFF.

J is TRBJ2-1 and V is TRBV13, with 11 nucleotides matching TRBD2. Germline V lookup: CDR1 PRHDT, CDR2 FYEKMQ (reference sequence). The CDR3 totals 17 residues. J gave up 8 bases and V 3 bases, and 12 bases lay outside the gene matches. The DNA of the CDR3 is TGTGCCAGCAGCTTCCTGGGGACTAGCGGACGTGGGGATGAGCAGTTCTTC. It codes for CASSFLGTSGRGDEQFF.

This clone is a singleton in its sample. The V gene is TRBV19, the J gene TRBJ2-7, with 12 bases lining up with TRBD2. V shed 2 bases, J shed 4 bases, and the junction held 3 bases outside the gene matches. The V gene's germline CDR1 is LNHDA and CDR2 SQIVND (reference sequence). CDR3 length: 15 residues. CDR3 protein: CASSIRLAGEYEQYF. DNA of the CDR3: TGTGCCAGTAGTATACGACTAGCGGGGGAATACGAGCAGTACTTC.

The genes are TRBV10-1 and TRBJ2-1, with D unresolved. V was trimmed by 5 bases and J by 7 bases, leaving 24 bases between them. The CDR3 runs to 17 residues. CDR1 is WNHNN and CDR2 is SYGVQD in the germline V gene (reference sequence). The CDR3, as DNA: TGCGCCAGCAGTCCCGGATTGTACGAAACTACAAGAAATGAGCAGTTCTTC. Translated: CASSPGLYETTRNEQFF.

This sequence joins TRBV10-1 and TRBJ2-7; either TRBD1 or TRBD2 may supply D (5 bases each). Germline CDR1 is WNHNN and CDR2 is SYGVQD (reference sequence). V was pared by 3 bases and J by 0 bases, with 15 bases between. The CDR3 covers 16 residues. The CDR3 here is CASSDPGTASSYEQYF. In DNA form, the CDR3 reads TGCGCCAGCAGTGATCCTGGGACCGCGAGCTCCTACGAGCAGTACTTC.

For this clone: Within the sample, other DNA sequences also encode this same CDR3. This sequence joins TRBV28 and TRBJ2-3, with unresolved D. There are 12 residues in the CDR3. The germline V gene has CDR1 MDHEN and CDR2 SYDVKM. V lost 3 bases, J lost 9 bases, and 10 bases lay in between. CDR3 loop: CASSLRRDTQYF. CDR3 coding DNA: TGTGCCAGCAGTTTGAGGCGAGACACGCAGTATTTT.

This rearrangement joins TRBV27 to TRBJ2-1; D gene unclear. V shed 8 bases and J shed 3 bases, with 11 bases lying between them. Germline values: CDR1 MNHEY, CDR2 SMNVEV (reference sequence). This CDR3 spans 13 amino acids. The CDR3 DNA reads TGTGCCAGCGCTCAGAGGTACTACAATGAGCAGTTCTTC. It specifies CASAQRYYNEQFF.

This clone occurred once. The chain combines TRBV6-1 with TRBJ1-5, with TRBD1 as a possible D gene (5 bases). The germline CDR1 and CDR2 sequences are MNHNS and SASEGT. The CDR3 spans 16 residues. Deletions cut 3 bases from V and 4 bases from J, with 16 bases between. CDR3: CASSDLAGLRNQPQHF. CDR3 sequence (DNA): TGTGCCAGCAGTGATCTTGCGGGGCTCCGGAATCAGCCCCAGCATTTT.

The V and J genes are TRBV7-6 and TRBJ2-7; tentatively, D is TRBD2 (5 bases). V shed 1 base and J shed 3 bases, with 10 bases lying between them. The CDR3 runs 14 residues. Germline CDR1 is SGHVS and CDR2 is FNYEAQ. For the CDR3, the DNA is TGTGCCAGCAGCTTAGGAGACTATAACTACGAGCAGTACTTC. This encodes CASSLGDYNYEQYF.

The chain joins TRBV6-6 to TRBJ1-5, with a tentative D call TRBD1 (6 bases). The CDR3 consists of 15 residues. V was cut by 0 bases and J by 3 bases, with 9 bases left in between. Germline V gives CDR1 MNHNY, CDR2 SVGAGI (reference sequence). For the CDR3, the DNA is TGTGCCAGCAGTTACTCGGACAGTCCCAATCAGCCCCAGCATTTT. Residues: CASSYSDSPNQPQHF.

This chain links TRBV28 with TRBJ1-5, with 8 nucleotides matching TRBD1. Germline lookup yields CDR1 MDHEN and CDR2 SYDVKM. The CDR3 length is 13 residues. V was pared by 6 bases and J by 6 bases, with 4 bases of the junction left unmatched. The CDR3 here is CASSPDRGQPQHF. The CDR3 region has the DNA TGTGCCAGCAGCCCTGACAGGGGTCAGCCCCAGCATTTT.

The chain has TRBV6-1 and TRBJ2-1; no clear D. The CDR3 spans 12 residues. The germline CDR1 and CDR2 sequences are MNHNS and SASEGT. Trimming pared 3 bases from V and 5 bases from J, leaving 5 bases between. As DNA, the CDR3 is TGTGCCAGCAGTGATGGGGACAATGAGCAGTTCTTC. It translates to CASSDGDNEQFF.

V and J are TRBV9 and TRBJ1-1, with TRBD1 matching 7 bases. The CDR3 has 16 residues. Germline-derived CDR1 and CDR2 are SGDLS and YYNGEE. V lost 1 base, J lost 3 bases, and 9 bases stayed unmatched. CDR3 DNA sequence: TGTGCCAGCAGCGTATCCCGGGACAGCATCTACACTGAAGCTTTCTTT. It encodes CASSVSRDSIYTEAFF.

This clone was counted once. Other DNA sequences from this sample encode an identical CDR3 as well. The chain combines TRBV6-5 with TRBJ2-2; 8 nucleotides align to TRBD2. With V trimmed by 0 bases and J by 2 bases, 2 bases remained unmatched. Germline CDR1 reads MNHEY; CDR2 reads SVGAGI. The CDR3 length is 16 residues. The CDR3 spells CASSYSTSGNTGELFF. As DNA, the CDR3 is TGTGCCAGCAGTTACTCTACTAGCGGAAACACCGGGGAGCTGTTTTTT.

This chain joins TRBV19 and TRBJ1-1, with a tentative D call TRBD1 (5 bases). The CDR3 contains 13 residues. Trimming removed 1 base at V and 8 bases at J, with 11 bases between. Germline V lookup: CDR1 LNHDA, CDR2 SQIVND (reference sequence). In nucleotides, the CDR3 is TGTGCCAGTAGTATAGGAGGGGCAGTCGAAGCTTTCTTT. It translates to CASSIGGAVEAFF. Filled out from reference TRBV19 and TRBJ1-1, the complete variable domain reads DGGITQSPKYLFRKEGQNVTLSCEQNLNHDAMYWYRQDPGQGLRLIYYSQIVNDFQKGDIAEGYSVSREKKESFPLTVTSAQKNPTAFYLCASSIGGAVEAFFGQGTRLTVV.

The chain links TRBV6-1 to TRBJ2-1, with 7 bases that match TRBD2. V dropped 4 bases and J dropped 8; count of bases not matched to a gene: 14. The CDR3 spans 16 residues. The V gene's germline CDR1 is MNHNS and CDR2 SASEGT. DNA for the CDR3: TGTGCCAGCAGTGTAACCCGGGACCGGGGGGAGGATGAGCAGTTCTTC. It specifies CASSVTRDRGEDEQFF.

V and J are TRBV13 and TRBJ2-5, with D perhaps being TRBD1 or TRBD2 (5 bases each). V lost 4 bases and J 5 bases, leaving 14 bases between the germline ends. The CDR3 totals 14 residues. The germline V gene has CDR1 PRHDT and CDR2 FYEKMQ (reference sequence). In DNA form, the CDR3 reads TGTGCCAGCAGCTCTCGGGGCTTCGGGGAGACCCAGTACTTC. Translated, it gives CASSSRGFGETQYF. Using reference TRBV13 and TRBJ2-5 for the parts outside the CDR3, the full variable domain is AAGVIQSPRHLIKEKRETATLKCYPIPRHDTVYWYQQGPGQDPQFLISFYEKMQSDKGSIPDRFSAQQFSDYHSELNMSSLELGDSALYFCASSSRGFGETQYFGPGTRLLVL.

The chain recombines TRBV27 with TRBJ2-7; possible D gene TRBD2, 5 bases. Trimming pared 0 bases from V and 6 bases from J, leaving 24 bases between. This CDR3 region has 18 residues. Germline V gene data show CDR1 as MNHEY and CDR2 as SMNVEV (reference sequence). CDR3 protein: CASSLSPGSLAGVAEQYF. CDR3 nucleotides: TGTGCCAGCAGTTTATCGCCCGGGTCTCTAGCCGGGGTCGCCGAGCAGTACTTC.